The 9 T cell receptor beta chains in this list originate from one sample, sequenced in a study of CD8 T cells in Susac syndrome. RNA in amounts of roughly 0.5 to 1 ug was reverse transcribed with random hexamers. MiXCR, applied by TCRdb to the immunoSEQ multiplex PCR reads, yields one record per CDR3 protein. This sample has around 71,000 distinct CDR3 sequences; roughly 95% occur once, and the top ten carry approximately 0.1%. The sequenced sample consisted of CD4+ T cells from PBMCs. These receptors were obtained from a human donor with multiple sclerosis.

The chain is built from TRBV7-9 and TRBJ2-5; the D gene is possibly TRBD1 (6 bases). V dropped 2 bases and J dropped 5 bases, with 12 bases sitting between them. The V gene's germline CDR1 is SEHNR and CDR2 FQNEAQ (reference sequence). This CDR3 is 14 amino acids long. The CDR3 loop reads CASSLLGGRETQYF. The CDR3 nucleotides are TGTGCCAGCAGCTTACTAGGGGGACGGGAGACCCAGTACTTC.

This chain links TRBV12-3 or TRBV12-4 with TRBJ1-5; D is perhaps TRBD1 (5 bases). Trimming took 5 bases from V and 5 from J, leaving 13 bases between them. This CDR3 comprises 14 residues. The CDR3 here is CASSPSQGHQPQHF. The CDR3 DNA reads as TGTGCCAGCAGTCCCAGCCAGGGACATCAGCCCCAGCATTTT.

The CDR3 region has the DNA TGTGCCAGCAGCCCGACGGTCGGGGTCTCGACATACATTCAGTACTTC. It is translated as CASSPTVGVSTYIQYF. The V and J genes are TRBV5-4 and TRBJ2-4; maybe TRBD2 (5 bases). Looked up from germline, CDR1 is SGHNT and CDR2 is YYREEE (reference sequence). V was clipped by 4 bases and J by 8 bases, with 22 bases between them. This CDR3 contains 16 residues.

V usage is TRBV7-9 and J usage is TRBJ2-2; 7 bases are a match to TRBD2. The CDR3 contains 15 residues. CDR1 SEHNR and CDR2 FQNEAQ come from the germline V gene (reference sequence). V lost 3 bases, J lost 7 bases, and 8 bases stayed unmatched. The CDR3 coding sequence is TGTGCCAGCAGCTTCCTCGCTAGCGGCGGCGGGGAGCTGTTTTTT. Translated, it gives CASSFLASGGGELFF.

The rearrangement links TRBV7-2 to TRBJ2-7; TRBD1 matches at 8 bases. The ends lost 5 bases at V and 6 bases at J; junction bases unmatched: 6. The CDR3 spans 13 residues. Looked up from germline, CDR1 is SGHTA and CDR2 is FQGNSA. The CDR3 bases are TGTGCCAGCAGCCCAGACAGGGGCGCCGAGCAGTACTTC. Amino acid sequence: CASSPDRGAEQYF.

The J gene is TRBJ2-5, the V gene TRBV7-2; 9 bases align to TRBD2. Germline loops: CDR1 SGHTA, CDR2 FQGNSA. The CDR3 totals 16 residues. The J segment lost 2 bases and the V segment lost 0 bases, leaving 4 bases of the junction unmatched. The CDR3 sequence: CASSLASAGGQETQYF. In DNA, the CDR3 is TGTGCCAGCAGCTTAGCTAGTGCGGGGGGGCAAGAGACCCAGTACTTC.

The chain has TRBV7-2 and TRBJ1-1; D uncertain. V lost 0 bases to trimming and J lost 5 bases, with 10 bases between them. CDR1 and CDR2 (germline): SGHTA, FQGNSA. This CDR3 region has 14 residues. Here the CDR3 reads CASSLAAAGTEAFF. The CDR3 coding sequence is TGTGCCAGCAGCTTAGCGGCAGCGGGGACTGAAGCTTTCTTT.

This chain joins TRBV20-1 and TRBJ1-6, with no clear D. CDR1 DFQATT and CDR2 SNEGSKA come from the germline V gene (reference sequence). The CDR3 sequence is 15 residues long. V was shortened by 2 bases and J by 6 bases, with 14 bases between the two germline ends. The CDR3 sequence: CSARPSQAPNSPLHF. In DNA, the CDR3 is TGCAGTGCTAGACCTTCACAAGCCCCTAATTCACCCCTCCACTTT.

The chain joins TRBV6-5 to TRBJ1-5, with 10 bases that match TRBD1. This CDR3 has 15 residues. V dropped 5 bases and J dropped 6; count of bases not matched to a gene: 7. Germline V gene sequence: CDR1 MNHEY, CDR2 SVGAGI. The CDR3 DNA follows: TGTGCCAGCAGTACCAGACAGGGGGCAAGTCAGCCCCAGCATTTT. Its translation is CASSTRQGASQPQHF.